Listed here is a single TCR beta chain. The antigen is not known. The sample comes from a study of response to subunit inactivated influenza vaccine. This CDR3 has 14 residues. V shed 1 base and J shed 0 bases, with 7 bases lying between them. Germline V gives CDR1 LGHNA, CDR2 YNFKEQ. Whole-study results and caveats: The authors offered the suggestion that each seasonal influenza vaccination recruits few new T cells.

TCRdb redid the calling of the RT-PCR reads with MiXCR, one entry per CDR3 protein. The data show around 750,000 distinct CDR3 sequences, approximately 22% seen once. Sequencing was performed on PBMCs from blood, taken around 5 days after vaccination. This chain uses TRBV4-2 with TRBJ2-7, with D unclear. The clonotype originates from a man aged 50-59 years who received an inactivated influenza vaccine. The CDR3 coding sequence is TGTGCCAGCAGCCAAGTGGCAGCCTCCTACGAGCAGTACTTC. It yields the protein CASSQVAASYEQYF.